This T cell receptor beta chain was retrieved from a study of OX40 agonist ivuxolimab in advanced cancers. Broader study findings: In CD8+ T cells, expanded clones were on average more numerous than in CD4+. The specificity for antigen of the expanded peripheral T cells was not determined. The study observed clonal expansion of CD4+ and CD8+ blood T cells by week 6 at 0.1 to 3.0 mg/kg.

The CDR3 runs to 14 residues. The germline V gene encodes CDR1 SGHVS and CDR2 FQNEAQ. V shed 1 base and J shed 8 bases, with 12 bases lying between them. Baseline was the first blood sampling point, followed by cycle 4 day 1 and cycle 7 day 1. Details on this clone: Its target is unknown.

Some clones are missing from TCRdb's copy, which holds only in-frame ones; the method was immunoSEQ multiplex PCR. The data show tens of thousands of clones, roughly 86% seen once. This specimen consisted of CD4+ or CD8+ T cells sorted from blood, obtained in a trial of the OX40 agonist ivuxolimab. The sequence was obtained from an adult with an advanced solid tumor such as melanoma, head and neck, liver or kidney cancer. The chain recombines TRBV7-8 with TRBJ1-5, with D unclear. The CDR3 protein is CASSLGSLAEPQHF. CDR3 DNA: TGTGCCAGCAGCTTAGGGTCTCTAGCGGAGCCCCAGCATTTT.